A selection of T cell receptor beta chains follows, all from one sample in a study of OX40 agonist ivuxolimab in advanced cancers. Only in-frame clones appear in the TCRdb table, and some are missing; sequencing was by immunoSEQ multiplex PCR. This sample has approximately 18,000 clones, with under 90% found just once. The material sequenced was CD4+ or CD8+ T cells sorted from blood, taken in a trial of the OX40 agonist ivuxolimab. Receptors originate from an adult with an advanced solid tumor such as melanoma, head and neck, liver or kidney cancer. The CDR3 runs from the conserved cysteine through the conserved F or W. A D gene is named only where the DNA matches it firmly. A row's size may be missing; if present it is once, few, many or a size class.

d_gene: TRBD1; abundance: NA; j_gene: TRBJ1-2; v_gene: TRBV7-9; CDR3nt: TGTGCCAGCAGCGACGGGACAGGCGGAGATGGCTACACCTTC; CDR3aa: CASSDGTGGDGYTF
d_gene: NA; abundance: NA; j_gene: TRBJ2-1; v_gene: TRBV27; CDR3nt: TGTGCCAGCAGTTTATCGGTAGGGTTCGGGTTCAATGAGCAGTTCTTC; CDR3aa: CASSLSVGFGFNEQFF
d_gene: TRBD1; abundance: NA; j_gene: TRBJ1-4; v_gene: TRBV28; CDR3nt: TGTGCCAGCAGTCCGGGACAGGGGTCGGTAGACGTTTTT; CDR3aa: CASSPGQGSVDVF
d_gene: NA; abundance: NA; j_gene: TRBJ1-5; v_gene: TRBV6-1; CDR3nt: TGTGCCAGCAGTGAACCTGGGGCGGCCAATCAGCCCCAGCATTTT; CDR3aa: CASSEPGAANQPQHF
d_gene: NA; abundance: NA; j_gene: TRBJ1-1; v_gene: TRBV27; CDR3nt: TGTGCCAGCAGTCTACCGGGGAGGACCTACGAAGCTTTCTTT; CDR3aa: CASSLPGRTYEAFF
d_gene: NA; abundance: NA; j_gene: TRBJ2-3; v_gene: TRBV6-4; CDR3nt: TGTGCCAGCAGTTCTAACGAGCGCGGCACAGATACGCAGTATTTT; CDR3aa: CASSSNERGTDTQYF
d_gene: NA; abundance: NA; j_gene: TRBJ2-1; v_gene: TRBV7-9; CDR3nt: TGTGCCAGCAGCTGGAGGGGCAGCTCCTACAATGAGCAGTTCTTC; CDR3aa: CASSWRGSSYNEQFF
d_gene: NA; abundance: NA; j_gene: TRBJ1-1; v_gene: TRBV9; CDR3nt: TGTGCCAGCAGCGTAGGATCAGGTAGAGCTTTCTTT; CDR3aa: CASSVGSGRAFF
d_gene: TRBD1; abundance: NA; j_gene: TRBJ2-3; v_gene: TRBV19; CDR3nt: TGTGCCAGTAGTATCGTACAACGGACAGGGTCGACAGATACGCAGTATTTT; CDR3aa: CASSIVQRTGSTDTQYF
d_gene: TRBD1; abundance: once; j_gene: TRBJ2-1; v_gene: TRBV7-6; CDR3nt: TGTGCCAGCATGACAGGGATGAATGAGCAGTTCTTC; CDR3aa: CASMTGMNEQFF
d_gene: NA; abundance: few; j_gene: TRBJ2-1; v_gene: TRBV7-3; CDR3nt: TGTGCCAGCAGCTTAGATCTCCGTGAGCAGTTCTTC; CDR3aa: CASSLDLREQFF
d_gene: NA; abundance: NA; j_gene: TRBJ1-2; v_gene: TRBV27; CDR3nt: TGTGCCAGCAGTCCCCGACAGGTTAAATCTCATGGCTACACCTTC; CDR3aa: CASSPRQVKSHGYTF
d_gene: TRBD2; abundance: few; j_gene: TRBJ2-3; v_gene: TRBV27; CDR3nt: TGTGCCAGCAGCCCGACTAGCGGGGGGCCAGATACGCAGTATTTT; CDR3aa: CASSPTSGGPDTQYF
d_gene: TRBD2; abundance: NA; j_gene: TRBJ2-1; v_gene: TRBV11-1; CDR3nt: TGTGCCAGCAGCTTAGGAAGAGCGGGAGGGATCAATGAGCAGTTCTTC; CDR3aa: CASSLGRAGGINEQFF
d_gene: NA; abundance: NA; j_gene: TRBJ1-1; v_gene: TRBV7-2; CDR3nt: TGTGCCAGCAGTCATGAGAACACTGAAGCTTTCTTT; CDR3aa: CASSHENTEAFF
d_gene: TRBD2; abundance: NA; j_gene: TRBJ2-3; v_gene: TRBV7-3; CDR3nt: TGTGCCAGCAGCTTAACGGGGCTTGAGACTAGCGGGAGGGACACAGATACGCAGTATTTT; CDR3aa: CASSLTGLETSGRDTDTQYF
d_gene: TRBD2; abundance: NA; j_gene: TRBJ2-1; v_gene: TRBV7-9; CDR3nt: TGTGCCAGCAGCTCCCTAGGGGCGGGAGTTCCGAATGAGCAGTTCTTC; CDR3aa: CASSSLGAGVPNEQFF
d_gene: TRBD2; abundance: medium-sized; j_gene: TRBJ2-1; v_gene: TRBV2; CDR3nt: TGTGCCAGCAGTGAAGCGAGGACTAGCGGGAGTGTCGATGAGCAGTTCTTC; CDR3aa: CASSEARTSGSVDEQFF
d_gene: NA; abundance: NA; j_gene: TRBJ1-1; v_gene: TRBV28; CDR3nt: TGTGCCAGCAGTTTACTATTCGGGACGAACACTGAAGCTTTCTTT; CDR3aa: CASSLLFGTNTEAFF
d_gene: TRBD2; abundance: few; j_gene: TRBJ2-5; v_gene: TRBV6-1; CDR3nt: TGTGCCAGCAGTTTATCGGGGGGGCGGACCCAGTACTTC; CDR3aa: CASSLSGGRTQYF
d_gene: NA; abundance: NA; j_gene: TRBJ1-2; v_gene: TRBV7-6; CDR3nt: TGTGCCAGCAGCCGTACAGTGAACTATGGCTACACCTTC; CDR3aa: CASSRTVNYGYTF
d_gene: TRBD2; abundance: NA; j_gene: TRBJ2-7; v_gene: TRBV28; CDR3nt: TGTGCCAGCAGTCCGACTAGCGGGGGGCACGAGCAGTACTTC; CDR3aa: CASSPTSGGHEQYF
d_gene: NA; abundance: medium-sized; j_gene: TRBJ1-1; v_gene: TRBV5-6; CDR3nt: TGTGCCAGCAGCTTTCCCTCTGGTCCTGAAGCTTTCTTT; CDR3aa: CASSFPSGPEAFF
d_gene: NA; abundance: NA; j_gene: TRBJ1-5; v_gene: TRBV4-1; CDR3nt: TGCGCCAGCAGCCTCGCCGGACAGCCCCAGCATTTT; CDR3aa: CASSLAGQPQHF
d_gene: TRBD2; abundance: once; j_gene: TRBJ2-2; v_gene: TRBV11-2; CDR3nt: TGTGCCAGCAGCTTAGATTCGACTAGCGGGAGTAGGAACACCGGGGAGCTGTTTTTT; CDR3aa: CASSLDSTSGSRNTGELFF